This TCR beta chain was recovered during a study of PD-1 blockade in mismatch repair-deficient tumors. Worth noting for this clone: Its matching antigen is unknown.

All patients were mismatch repair deficient, assessed by either PCR or immunohistochemistry. The TCR-sequenced patients were a few responders to pembrolizumab. Clones were read by immunoSEQ multiplex PCR, and TCRdb kept only the in-frame ones, dropping some. The sample records 100,000 to 150,000 clones, approximately 90% being singletons. Overall study findings and caveats: Rapid post-treatment expansion, then contraction, generally preceding radiologic response, marked tumor-resident clones.

V lost 1 base and J 1 base, leaving 12 bases between the germline ends. There are 16 residues in the CDR3. Germline V gives CDR1 MGHRA, CDR2 YSYEKL. J is TRBJ2-3 and V is TRBV4-1, with a possible D match to TRBD2 (6 bases). The TCR originated in an adult with mismatch repair-deficient cancer. The sample here was peripheral blood, taken 44 weeks after starting pembrolizumab. The CDR3 loop is CASSQVGPGGTDTQYF. In DNA, the CDR3 is TGCGCCAGCAGCCAAGTGGGCCCGGGGGGCACAGATACGCAGTATTTT.